Listed below are T cell receptor beta chains from one sample, sequenced in a study of human thymus T cells. Here immunoSEQ multiplex PCR was the method, and the copy in TCRdb shows in-frame clones only, minus some. Of tens of thousands of clones in the sample, approximately 95% were seen once. Sequencing was performed on thymus tissue. Source of these receptors: a girl under three years old with a congenital heart defect but otherwise immunologically healthy. The CDR3 runs from the conserved cysteine through the conserved F or W. Each record gives: J gene, V gene, clone size, CDR3 length, D gene, CDR3 protein, CDR3 DNA. D genes are given only for firm matches. The listing skips clone size in some rows; elsewhere it reads once, few, many or a size class.

TRBJ2-1 | TRBV5-1 | - | 16 | - | CASSPWTASSYNEQFF | TGCGCCAGCAGCCCCTGGACTGCTAGCTCCTACAATGAGCAGTTCTTC
TRBJ2-1 | TRBV19 | - | 13 | - | CASSIARRIRQFF | TGTGCCAGTAGTATAGCTCGGAGGATAAGGCAGTTCTTC
TRBJ1-4 | TRBV4-1 | - | 15 | TRBD1 | CASSRAGTGFEKLFF | TGCGCCAGCAGCCGAGCCGGGACAGGGTTTGAAAAACTGTTTTTT
TRBJ1-2 | TRBV9 | - | 17 | - | CASSVEGQLSPNYGYTF | TGTGCCAGCAGCGTCGAAGGACAGCTTTCCCCGAACTATGGCTACACCTTC
TRBJ2-1 | TRBV15 | - | 17 | TRBD2 | CATSRDPAGATYNEQFF | TGTGCCACCAGCAGAGATCCGGCGGGAGCCACCTACAATGAGCAGTTCTTC
TRBJ2-1 | TRBV7-9 | - | 17 | TRBD2 | CASSLEGLPTPYNEQFF | TGTGCCAGCAGCTTAGAGGGACTACCTACGCCCTACAATGAGCAGTTCTTC
TRBJ1-2 | TRBV6-1 | - | 11 | - | CASSEAQGYTF | TGTGCCAGCAGTGAAGCGCAGGGCTACACCTTC
TRBJ2-7 | TRBV28 | - | 18 | TRBD1 | CASSPIPPRDRAAYEQYF | TGTGCCAGCAGTCCGATACCACCTCGAGACAGGGCGGCCTACGAGCAGTACTTC
TRBJ2-7 | TRBV7-9 | - | 14 | TRBD1 | CASSLALGGDEQYF | TGTGCCAGCAGCTTAGCGCTAGGGGGCGACGAGCAGTACTTC
TRBJ2-5 | TRBV5-6 | - | 16 | TRBD1 | CASSSQTGGRRETQYF | TGTGCCAGCAGCTCACAGACAGGGGGCAGAAGAGAGACCCAGTACTTC
TRBJ2-1 | TRBV14 | - | 19 | TRBD2 | CASSQDLPPSCGRADEQFF | TGTGCCAGCAGCCAAGATTTGCCGCCGTCGTGCGGGAGGGCAGATGAGCAGTTCTTC
TRBJ1-2 | TRBV6-5 | - | 16 | TRBD1 | CASSYRRGQGDYGYTF | TGTGCCAGCAGTTACAGGCGAGGACAGGGAGACTATGGCTACACCTTC
TRBJ1-1 | TRBV7-9 | - | 14 | - | CASSFLPVNTEAFF | TGTGCCAGCAGCTTCTTGCCTGTGAACACTGAAGCTTTCTTT
TRBJ2-1 | TRBV4-3 | - | 14 | - | CASSQVLRNNEQFF | TGCGCCAGCAGCCAAGTATTACGGAACAATGAGCAGTTCTTC
TRBJ1-2 | TRBV4-3 | - | 15 | TRBD1 | CASSHQPGGRYGYTF | TGCGCCAGCAGCCACCAACCAGGGGGCAGATATGGCTACACCTTC
TRBJ2-7 | TRBV30 | - | 13 | TRBD1 | CAWSWDRDYEQYF | TGTGCCTGGAGCTGGGACAGGGACTACGAGCAGTACTTC
TRBJ1-2 | TRBV11-2 | - | 14 | - | CASSLVVGFYGYTF | TGTGCCAGCAGCTTAGTCGTCGGTTTCTATGGCTACACCTTC
TRBJ1-2 | TRBV4-2 | - | 16 | - | CASSQAENLNNYGYTF | TGTGCCAGCAGCCAAGCGGAAAATCTGAATAACTATGGCTACACCTTC
TRBJ2-7 | TRBV5-1 | - | 16 | TRBD2 | CASSSSSGRSPWEQYF | TGCGCCAGCAGCTCCTCTAGCGGGAGGTCTCCGTGGGAGCAGTACTTC
TRBJ1-2 | TRBV7-9 | - | 17 | TRBD1 | CASSLDPPTGRADGYTF | TGTGCCAGCAGCTTAGACCCCCCGACAGGGAGGGCGGATGGCTACACCTTC
TRBJ2-1 | TRBV16 | - | 16 | TRBD2 | CASSAHTSGGYNEQFF | TGTGCCAGCAGCGCCCATACTAGCGGGGGGTACAATGAGCAGTTCTTC
TRBJ2-1 | TRBV9 | - | 17 | - | CASSVEVAAGSYNEQFF | TGTGCCAGCAGCGTAGAAGTAGCGGCAGGCTCCTACAATGAGCAGTTCTTC
TRBJ1-5 | TRBV6-5 | - | 14 | - | CASAFTGLNQPQHF | TGTGCCAGCGCCTTTACAGGGTTAAATCAGCCCCAGCATTTT
TRBJ1-3 | TRBV10-3 | - | 17 | - | CAINRARDGSSGNTIYF | TGTGCCATCAATAGGGCCCGGGACGGCAGCTCTGGAAACACCATATATTTT
TRBJ2-2 | TRBV5-1 | - | 14 | - | CASSLWTDTGELFF | TGCGCCAGCAGTCTTTGGACAGACACCGGGGAGCTGTTTTTT
TRBJ2-3 | TRBV21-1 | - | 16 | - | CASSNVERSSTDTQYF | TGTGCCAGCAGCAATGTTGAGAGGTCTAGCACAGATACGCAGTATTTT
TRBJ2-5 | TRBV5-1 | - | 18 | TRBD2 | CASSPLGLAAGIQETQYF | TGCGCCAGCAGCCCCCTGGGACTAGCGGCTGGAATCCAAGAGACCCAGTACTTC
TRBJ2-3 | TRBV28 | - | 16 | - | CASSDRGSASTDTQYF | TGTGCCAGCAGCGACCGAGGGAGCGCCAGCACAGATACGCAGTATTTT
TRBJ2-1 | TRBV7-2 | - | 18 | TRBD2 | CASSLEPSGGSPHNEQFF | TGTGCCAGCAGCTTAGAGCCTAGCGGGGGCTCTCCGCACAATGAGCAGTTCTTC
TRBJ2-5 | TRBV5-6 | - | 15 | - | CASSLGPAPVETQYF | TGTGCCAGCAGCTTGGGTCCAGCCCCGGTTGAGACCCAGTACTTC
TRBJ2-7 | TRBV27 | - | 15 | TRBD1 | CASSLARAGGYEQYF | TGTGCCAGCAGTTTAGCTCGGGCAGGGGGCTACGAGCAGTACTTC
TRBJ1-2 | TRBV7-9 | - | 15 | TRBD1 | CASSLARDRPCGYTF | TGTGCCAGCAGCTTAGCCAGGGACAGACCGTGTGGCTACACCTTC
TRBJ2-1 | TRBV18 | - | 18 | TRBD1 | CASSPRGRPGWERNEQFF | TGTGCCAGCTCACCCAGGGGGCGGCCGGGATGGGAGCGCAATGAGCAGTTCTTC
TRBJ1-4 | TRBV2 | - | 15 | TRBD1 | CASQGQAVPNEKLFF | TGTGCCAGTCAGGGACAGGCGGTACCAAATGAAAAACTGTTTTTT
TRBJ1-6 | TRBV6-5 | - | 12 | - | CASSYSTWPLHF | TGTGCCAGCAGTTACTCGACGTGGCCCCTCCACTTT
TRBJ2-7 | TRBV30 | - | 16 | - | CAWSVLVGQCTYEQYF | TGTGCCTGGAGTGTATTAGTGGGGCAGTGCACCTACGAGCAGTACTTC
TRBJ1-4 | TRBV4-1 | - | 20 | TRBD1 | CASSQVHGTEWLATNEKLFF | TGCGCCAGCAGCCAAGTCCACGGGACAGAGTGGCTCGCAACTAATGAAAAACTGTTTTTT
TRBJ2-7 | TRBV5-1 | - | 16 | - | CASSLLAMGGSYEQYF | TGCGCCAGCAGCTTGCTGGCCATGGGGGGCTCCTACGAGCAGTACTTC
TRBJ2-7 | TRBV4-1 | - | 19 | - | CASSQDDPVGSLGTYEQYF | TGCGCCAGCAGCCAAGACGACCCTGTCGGATCCCTTGGGACCTACGAGCAGTACTTC
TRBJ1-3 | TRBV28 | - | 16 | TRBD1 | CASSPQGRVARNTIYF | TGTGCCAGCAGTCCACAGGGGAGAGTGGCGAGAAACACCATATATTTT
TRBJ2-3 | TRBV30 | - | 11 | - | CAWSSGDTQYF | TGTGCCTGGAGCTCGGGGGATACGCAGTATTTT
TRBJ2-7 | TRBV7-8 | - | 16 | - | CASSLYTPRATYEQYF | TGTGCCAGCAGCTTATATACGCCCCGAGCTACCTACGAGCAGTACTTC
TRBJ1-1 | TRBV7-9 | few | 14 | - | CASSSPAGGEGAFF | TGTGCCAGCAGCTCACCCGCTGGAGGGGAAGGAGCTTTCTTT
TRBJ1-4 | TRBV9 | - | 16 | - | CASSADWGRASEKLFF | TGTGCCAGCAGCGCCGACTGGGGCAGGGCTAGTGAAAAACTGTTTTTT
TRBJ2-5 | TRBV7-9 | - | 15 | TRBD1 | CASSHGTGPQETQYF | TGTGCCAGCAGTCACGGGACAGGGCCACAAGAGACCCAGTACTTC
TRBJ2-2 | TRBV2 | - | 14 | - | CASSDYNDTGELFF | TGTGCCAGCAGTGATTATAACGACACCGGGGAGCTGTTTTTT
TRBJ2-7 | TRBV10-3 | - | 14 | - | CAISESKWGYEQYF | TGTGCCATCAGTGAGTCGAAGTGGGGGTACGAGCAGTACTTC
TRBJ2-1 | TRBV5-6 | - | 15 | TRBD2 | CASSLIAGENNEQFF | TGTGCCAGCAGCTTGATAGCGGGAGAAAACAATGAGCAGTTCTTC
TRBJ2-5 | TRBV2 | - | 16 | TRBD1 | CASSGHATGVIETQYF | TGTGCCAGCAGTGGGCATGCGACAGGGGTAATTGAGACCCAGTACTTC
TRBJ2-5 | TRBV7-8 | once | 16 | TRBD2 | CASSLDLAGGRETQYF | TGTGCCAGCAGCTTAGACCTAGCGGGAGGAAGGGAGACCCAGTACTTC
TRBJ1-1 | TRBV18 | - | 12 | - | CASSPNSPEAFF | TGTGCCAGCTCACCAAATTCCCCTGAAGCTTTCTTT
TRBJ2-3 | TRBV7-9 | - | 14 | TRBD1 | CASSEGQGTDTQYF | TGTGCCAGCAGCGAAGGACAGGGGACAGATACGCAGTATTTT
TRBJ2-7 | TRBV7-9 | - | 14 | - | CASSLAGDLYEQYF | TGTGCCAGCAGCTTAGCGGGGGATCTCTACGAGCAGTACTTC